This paragraph reports one TCR beta chain. The sample belongs to a study of blood T cell repertoires in COVID-19. For the study at large: Samples of COVID-19 (acute and convalescent) were obtained from the United States, Italy and Spain.

Per the original data handling: Amplifying reference gene primers gave estimates of nucleated cell counts. The protocol was immunoSEQ multiplex PCR, while the TCRdb copy is restricted to in-frame clones and leaves out a portion. D and trimming come from the DNA, and the V and J calls and clone size come from that table. This sample has about 140,000 clones, with around 87% found just once. The V gene end was trimmed by 6 bases and the J gene end by 3 bases; junction bases not matched to a gene: 4. The V gene's germline CDR1 is SNHLY and CDR2 FYNNEI. The CDR3 covers 13 residues. This clonotype was sampled from a human donor in a cohort sampled during active COVID-19. The rearrangement links TRBV2 to TRBJ1-2; the match to TRBD1 covers 7 bases. Sample: peripheral blood. The CDR3 nucleotides read TGTGCCAGCAGCGCAGGGGGATACTATGGCTACACCTTC. Encoded protein: CASSAGGYYGYTF.